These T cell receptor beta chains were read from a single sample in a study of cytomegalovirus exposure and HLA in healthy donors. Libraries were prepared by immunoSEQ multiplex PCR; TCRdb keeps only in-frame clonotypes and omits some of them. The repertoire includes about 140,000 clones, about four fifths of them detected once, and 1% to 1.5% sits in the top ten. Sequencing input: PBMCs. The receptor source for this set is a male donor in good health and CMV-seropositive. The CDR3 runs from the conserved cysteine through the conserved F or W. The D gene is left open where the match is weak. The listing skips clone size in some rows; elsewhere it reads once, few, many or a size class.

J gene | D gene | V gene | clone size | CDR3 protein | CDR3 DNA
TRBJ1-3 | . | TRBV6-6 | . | CASSFRSPLGNTIYF | TGTGCCAGCAGTTTCAGGTCACCACTTGGAAACACCATATATTTT
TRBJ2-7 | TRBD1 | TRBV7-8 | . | CASSFGTGGSYEQYF | TGTGCCAGCAGCTTCGGGACAGGGGGCTCCTACGAGCAGTACTTC
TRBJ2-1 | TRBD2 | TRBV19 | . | CASTQGSGGYNEQFF | TGTGCCAGTACCCAGGGTAGCGGGGGATACAATGAGCAGTTCTTC
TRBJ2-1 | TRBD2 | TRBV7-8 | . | CASSLALAGYNEQFF | TGTGCCAGCAGCTTAGCACTAGCGGGATACAATGAGCAGTTCTTC
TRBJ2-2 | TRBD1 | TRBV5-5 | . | CASRLESDRGGTGELFF | TGTGCCAGCAGGCTAGAGTCGGACAGGGGGGGCACCGGGGAGCTGTTTTTT
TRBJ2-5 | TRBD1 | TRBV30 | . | CAWTGQGTKTQYF | TGTGCCTGGACGGGACAGGGGACGAAGACCCAGTACTTC
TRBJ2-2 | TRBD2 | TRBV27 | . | CATQLLAGVSTGELFF | TGTGCCACCCAATTACTAGCGGGGGTCTCCACCGGGGAGCTGTTTTTT
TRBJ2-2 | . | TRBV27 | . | CASSLRSGELFF | TGTGCCAGCAGTTTACGGTCCGGGGAGCTGTTTTTT
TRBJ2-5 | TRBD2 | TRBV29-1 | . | CSVERGLAEGETQYF | TGCAGCGTTGAAAGAGGACTAGCGGAGGGTGAGACCCAGTACTTC
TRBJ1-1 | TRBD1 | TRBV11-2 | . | CASSLEWPGQEAFF | TGTGCCAGCAGCTTAGAGTGGCCGGGACAGGAAGCTTTCTTT
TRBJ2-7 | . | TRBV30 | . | CAWSLWGETYEQYF | TGTGCCTGGAGTCTCTGGGGGGAGACCTACGAGCAGTACTTC
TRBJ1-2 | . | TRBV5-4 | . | CASSLPNQGYGYTF | TGTGCCAGCAGCTTGCCGAATCAGGGATATGGCTACACCTTC
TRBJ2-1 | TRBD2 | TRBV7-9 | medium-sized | CASSQGLAGGPHELNEQFF | TGTGCCAGCAGCCAGGGACTAGCGGGAGGGCCCCACGAGTTGAATGAGCAGTTCTTC
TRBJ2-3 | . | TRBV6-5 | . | CASSYLTGGGTQYF | TGTGCCAGCAGTTACCTCACCGGTGGAGGTACGCAGTATTTT
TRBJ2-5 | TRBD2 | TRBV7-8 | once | CASSFLTSGRNQETQYF | TGTGCCAGCAGCTTCCTCACTAGCGGAAGAAACCAAGAGACCCAGTACTTC
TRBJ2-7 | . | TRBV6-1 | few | CASSDAATYYEQYF | TGTGCCAGCAGTGACGCAGCGACCTACTACGAGCAGTACTTC
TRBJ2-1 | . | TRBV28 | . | CASSLGNSYNEQFF | TGTGCCAGCAGTTTAGGCAACTCCTACAATGAGCAGTTCTTC
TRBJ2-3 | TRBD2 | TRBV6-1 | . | CASSEASGGASDTQYF | TGTGCCAGCAGTGAAGCTAGCGGGGGGGCGTCAGATACGCAGTATTTT
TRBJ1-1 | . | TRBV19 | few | CASSIRVGSTEAFF | TGTGCCAGTAGTATAAGGGTGGGGAGCACTGAAGCTTTCTTT
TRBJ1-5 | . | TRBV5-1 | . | CASSTQGPQPQHF | TGCGCCAGCAGCACACAGGGACCCCAGCCCCAGCATTTT
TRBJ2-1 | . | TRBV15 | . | CATKASAGVGEQFF | TGTGCCACCAAAGCCAGTGCCGGGGTCGGTGAGCAGTTCTTC
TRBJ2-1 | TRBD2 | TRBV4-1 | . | CASSHPIGTSGDNEQFF | TGCGCCAGCAGCCACCCAATCGGGACTAGCGGGGACAATGAGCAGTTCTTC
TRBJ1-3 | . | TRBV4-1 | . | CASSQARDGNTIYF | TGCGCCAGCAGCCAAGCCAGGGATGGAAACACCATATATTTT
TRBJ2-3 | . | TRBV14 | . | CASSQQGGGTDTQYF | TGTGCCAGCAGCCAACAGGGCGGGGGCACAGATACGCAGTATTTT
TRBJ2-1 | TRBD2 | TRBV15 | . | CATSREAGEGNEQFF | TGTGCCACCAGCAGAGAGGCGGGGGAGGGCAATGAGCAGTTCTTC
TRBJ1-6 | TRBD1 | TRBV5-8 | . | CASSFGQGGSPLHF | TGTGCCAGCAGCTTCGGACAGGGAGGTTCACCCCTCCACTTT
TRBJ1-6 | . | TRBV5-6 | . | CASSLWTSSYNSPLHF | TGTGCCAGCAGCTTGTGGACAAGCTCCTATAATTCACCCCTCCACTTT
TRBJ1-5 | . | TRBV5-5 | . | CASSLEWRQRYQPQHF | TGTGCCAGCAGCTTGGAATGGAGACAGAGATATCAGCCCCAGCATTTT
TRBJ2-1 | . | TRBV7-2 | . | CASSSYHEQFF | TGTGCCAGCAGCTCCTATCATGAGCAGTTCTTC
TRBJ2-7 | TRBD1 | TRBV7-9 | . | CSSSSLAGTGALSSYEQYF | TGTTCCAGCAGCTCACTGGCCGGGACAGGGGCCCTTTCCTCCTACGAGCAGTACTTC
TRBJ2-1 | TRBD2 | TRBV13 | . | CASSPQSGGGNEQFF | TGTGCCAGCAGCCCCCAAAGCGGGGGGGGCAATGAGCAGTTCTTC
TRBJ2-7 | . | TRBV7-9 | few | CASSHETGSYEQYF | TGTGCCAGCAGCCACGAGACAGGTTCCTACGAGCAGTACTTC
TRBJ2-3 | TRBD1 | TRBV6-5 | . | CASSYRGQGYTDTQYF | TGTGCCAGCAGTTACCGGGGACAGGGGTACACAGATACGCAGTATTTT
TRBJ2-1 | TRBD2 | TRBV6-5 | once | CASSYGTSGSIEQFF | TGTGCCAGCAGCTATGGGACTAGCGGGAGTATTGAGCAGTTCTTC
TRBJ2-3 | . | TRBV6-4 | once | CASSDLATDTQYF | TGTGCCAGCAGTGACCTGGCCACAGATACGCAGTATTTT
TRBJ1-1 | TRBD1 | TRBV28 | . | CASSSPTGYTEAFF | TGTGCCAGCAGCTCGCCGACAGGGTACACTGAAGCTTTCTTT
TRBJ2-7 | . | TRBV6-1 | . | CASSVAMGLGFYEQYF | TGTGCCAGCAGTGTAGCGATGGGGCTGGGGTTCTACGAGCAGTACTTC
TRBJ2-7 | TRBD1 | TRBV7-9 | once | CASSLGDRERAYEQYF | TGTGCCAGCAGCCTAGGGGACAGGGAAAGGGCCTACGAGCAGTACTTC
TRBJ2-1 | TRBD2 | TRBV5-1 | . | CASSLTSGKNNEQFF | TGCGCCAGCAGCCTCACTAGCGGGAAGAACAATGAGCAGTTCTTC
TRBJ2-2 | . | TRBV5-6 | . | CASSPMRTATGELFF | TGTGCCAGCAGCCCTATGAGGACAGCTACCGGGGAGCTGTTTTTT
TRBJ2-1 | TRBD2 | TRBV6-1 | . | CASSEESGRAGEQFF | TGTGCCAGCAGTGAAGAGAGCGGGAGGGCCGGTGAGCAGTTCTTC
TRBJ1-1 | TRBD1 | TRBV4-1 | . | CASRPIRGRVDTEAFF | TGCGCCAGCAGGCCAATCAGGGGGCGGGTAGACACTGAAGCTTTCTTT
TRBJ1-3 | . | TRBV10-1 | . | CASSEHHGNTIYF | TGCGCCAGCAGTGAACATCATGGAAACACCATATATTTT
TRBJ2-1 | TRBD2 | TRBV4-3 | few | CASRLTSGRPYNEQFF | TGCGCCAGCAGACTGACTAGCGGGAGACCCTACAATGAGCAGTTCTTC
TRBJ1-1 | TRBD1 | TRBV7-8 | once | CASSFGQEILMNTEAFF | TGTGCCAGCAGCTTCGGACAGGAGATTTTGATGAACACTGAAGCTTTCTTT
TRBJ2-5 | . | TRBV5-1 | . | CASSLQNREETQYF | TGCGCCAGCAGCTTGCAGAACAGGGAGGAGACCCAGTACTTC
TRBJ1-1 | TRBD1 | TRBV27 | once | CASSLLGTGIEPFF | TGTGCCAGCAGTTTATTGGGGACAGGGATCGAACCTTTCTTT
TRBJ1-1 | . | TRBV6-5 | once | CASSYWSSPMNTEAFF | TGTGCCAGCAGTTACTGGTCCAGTCCCATGAACACTGAAGCTTTCTTT
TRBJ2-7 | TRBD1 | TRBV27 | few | CASSIQGFSYEQYF | TGTGCCAGCAGTATACAGGGGTTCTCCTACGAGCAGTACTTC
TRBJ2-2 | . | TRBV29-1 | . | CSVPGTLNTGELFF | TGCAGCGTACCCGGGACTTTGAACACCGGGGAGCTGTTTTTT